This TCR beta chain is from a study of T cell responses to AZD1222 COVID-19 vaccine. Overall study findings and caveats: Reportedly, nearly half the spike-specific TCRs target unmutated variant regions. Only five or six individuals given AZD1222 were seropositive at baseline.

Using immunoSEQ multiplex PCR, the repertoire was profiled, and TCRdb retains in-frame clones only, with some absent. The table has about 76,000 clones, about 88% seen once. Note on this clone: No antigen is known for it.

V was trimmed by 1 base and J by 5 bases, leaving 17 bases between them. Germline loops: CDR1 SGHNT, CDR2 YENEEA. There are 16 residues in the CDR3. This TCR derives from an adult in good health. The chain couples TRBV11-3 to TRBJ2-5; the D call may be TRBD1 or TRBD2 (5 bases each). Sequenced here: peripheral blood, sampled on day 0 of AZD1222 vaccination. Here the CDR3 reads CASSLGPRESLETQYF. The CDR3 region has the DNA TGTGCCAGCAGCTTAGGGCCCAGGGAGAGTCTCGAGACCCAGTACTTC.